This paragraph covers one T cell receptor beta chain sequence. TCRdb's table, derived via immunoSEQ multiplex PCR, lists solely in-frame clones and lacks some. The table includes roughly 280,000 clones, approximately 87% detected once. The data were obtained in a study of blood T cell repertoires in COVID-19. Trimming took off 0 bases at V and 10 bases at J, with 10 bases between the two ends. The CDR3 loop spans 14 amino acids. CDR1 is LNHNV and CDR2 is YYDKDF in the germline V gene (reference sequence). Material for sequencing was peripheral blood. This TCR came from a man in his sixties who had recovered from COVID-19. The gene calls are TRBV15 and TRBJ1-6; D is possibly TRBD1 (5 bases). CDR3: CATSRDFRGSPLHF. CDR3 nucleotides: TGTGCCACCAGCAGAGATTTCCGGGGGTCACCCCTCCACTTT.